The 27 T cell receptor beta chains presented below share a single source sample, sequenced in a study of long-term antiretroviral therapy in people with HIV. Investigators performed immunoSEQ version v3.0 at survey level. Sequenced by immunoSEQ multiplex PCR; TCRdb stores in-frame clones only, minus some. The top ten hold 15% to 20% of the sample, which has 20,000 to 25,000 clones, around 83% seen once. Sample: unsorted PBMCs, taken 0.1 years before starting antiretroviral therapy. The receptors stem from a man younger than 35 with HIV.

The chain has TRBV6-6 and TRBJ2-2; D gene unclear. Trimming took off 2 bases at V and 5 bases at J, with 12 bases between the two ends. This CDR3 is built from 15 residues. The V gene's germline CDR1 is MNHNY and CDR2 SVGAGI (reference sequence). CDR3 sequence: CASSYDTTVTGELFF. Here the CDR3 DNA reads TGTGCCAGCAGTTACGACACGACGGTGACCGGGGAGCTGTTTTTT.

The rearrangement joins TRBV9 to TRBJ2-2; D is undetermined. The CDR3 has 14 amino acids. V gave up 2 bases and J gave up 0 bases, with 5 bases separating them. The germline V gene encodes CDR1 SGDLS and CDR2 YYNGEE. This chain's CDR3 is CASSVFANTGELFF. CDR3 nucleotide sequence: TGTGCCAGCAGCGTTTTCGCGAACACCGGGGAGCTGTTTTTT. The full variable domain, with the rest looked up from reference TRBV9 and TRBJ2-2, is DSGVTQTPKHLITATGQRVTLRCSPRSGDLSVYWYQQSLDQGLQFLIQYYNGEERAKGNILERFSAQQFPDLHSELNLSSLELGDSALYFCASSVFANTGELFFGEGSRLTVL.

CDR3 in DNA: TGTGCCAGCAGCGAGGGACGGTTAAATTCACCCCTCCACTTT. Protein sequence: CASSEGRLNSPLHF. The V and J genes are TRBV9 and TRBJ1-6, with D perhaps matching TRBD1 (5 bases). The CDR3 totals 14 residues. CDR1 SGDLS and CDR2 YYNGEE come from the germline V gene. V dropped 3 bases and J dropped 7 bases, with 11 bases sitting between them.

The CDR3 protein is CASSGPETRNTEAFF. The CDR3 coding sequence is TGTGCCAGCAGCGGCCCCGAGACGAGGAACACTGAAGCTTTCTTT. The rearrangement links TRBV7-9 to TRBJ1-1, with D hard to call. The CDR3 is made up of 15 amino acids. V dropped 5 bases and J dropped 1 base, with 14 bases sitting between them. The V gene's germline CDR1 is SEHNR and CDR2 FQNEAQ (reference sequence).

V usage is TRBV2 and J usage is TRBJ1-5; tentative D call: TRBD1 (5 bases). The V end lost 8 bases, the J end lost 2 bases, and 13 bases lay between the germline ends. Per the germline V gene, CDR1 is SNHLY and CDR2 is FYNNEI. The CDR3 has 14 residues. Written as DNA, the CDR3 is TGTGCCAGCCAGTCGGGGGGTGGCAATCAGCCCCAGCATTTT. Its protein is CASQSGGGNQPQHF.

The chain is built from TRBV4-1 and TRBJ2-5; D gene uncertain. CDR3 size: 13 residues. Per germline, CDR1 MGHRA and CDR2 YSYEKL. With 6 bases removed from V and 4 bases from J, the gap between germline ends came to 12 bases. In DNA form, the CDR3 reads TGCGCCAGCAGTATACGAGCCCGAGAGACCCAGTACTTC. Amino acid sequence: CASSIRARETQYF.

Written as DNA, the CDR3 is TGTGCCTGGAGTCAAGCGGCAGACCACGAGCAGTACTTC. This translates into CAWSQAADHEQYF. The genes are TRBV30 and TRBJ2-7; TRBD2 might be the D (5 bases). This CDR3 region has 13 residues. Germline V CDR1 and CDR2: GTSNPN, SVGIG (reference sequence). V lost 2 bases and J lost 5, with 13 bases in between.

The table lists this clone with a count of one. The chain carries TRBV15 and TRBJ2-7; 15 bases fit TRBD2. Unmatched junction bases numbered 5, after V lost 5 bases and J lost 3 bases. The CDR3 sequence is 16 residues long. The V gene's germline CDR1 is LNHNV and CDR2 YYDKDF (reference sequence). The CDR3 DNA follows: TGTGCCACCAGCCAATGGGGACTAGCGGGAGGCTACGAGCAGTACTTC. Its protein is CATSQWGLAGGYEQYF. Drawing the rest from reference TRBV15 and TRBJ2-7, the complete variable domain is DAMVIQNPRYQVTQFGKPVTLSCSQTLNHNVMYWYQQKSSQAPKLLFHYYDKDFNNEADTPDNFQSRRPNTSFCFLDIRSPGLGDTAMYLCATSQWGLAGGYEQYFGPGTRLTVT.

The V call is TRBV7-2, the J call TRBJ1-1; a weak D match, TRBD1 (5 bases). This CDR3 is built from 13 residues. V was cut by 3 bases and J by 10 bases, with 15 bases left in between. CDR1 and CDR2 from the germline V gene are SGHTA and FQGNSA. The CDR3 nucleotides are TGTGCCAGCAGCTTCGGGGGGGAGAGTCGAGCTTTCTTT. It encodes CASSFGGESRAFF.

This chain links TRBV4-2 with TRBJ2-1, with unresolved D. CDR1 and CDR2 (germline): LGHNA, YNFKEQ. Trimming pared 5 bases from V and 6 bases from J, leaving 17 bases between. The CDR3 runs to 15 residues. The CDR3 protein is CASSIRARHPNEQFF. DNA of the CDR3: TGTGCCAGCAGCATCCGGGCCCGCCACCCCAATGAGCAGTTCTTC.

The rearrangement joins TRBV5-1 to TRBJ2-5, with TRBD1 identical over 12 bases. The CDR3 is 17 amino acids. Germline-derived CDR1 and CDR2 are SGHRS and YFSETQ. J lost 5 bases, V lost 4 bases, and 12 bases had no gene match. CDR3 coding DNA: TGCGCCAGCAGCCCGGGACAGGGGGCAGCGGTATTGGAGACCCAGTACTTC. This codes for CASSPGQGAAVLETQYF.

This chain uses TRBV27 with TRBJ2-1; tentatively, D is TRBD1 or TRBD2 (5 bases each). The CDR3 is made up of 17 amino acids. Germline V CDR1 and CDR2: MNHEY, SMNVEV (reference sequence). V was cut by 6 bases and J by 2 bases, with 20 bases left in between. The DNA for the CDR3 is TGTGCCAGCAGGACGGGACGTTGGAGGACCCCCTACAATGAGCAGTTCTTC. Amino acid sequence: CASRTGRWRTPYNEQFF.

The chain has TRBV28 and TRBJ2-1, with D possibly being TRBD1 or TRBD2 (5 bases each). The CDR3 runs 14 residues. In germline, CDR1 is MDHEN, CDR2 SYDVKM. Trimming removed 6 bases at V and 9 bases at J, with 18 bases between. In DNA form, the CDR3 reads TGTGCCAGCAGCATACCCGGGACGGGGAGTGAGCAGTTCTTC. Translating gives CASSIPGTGSEQFF.

This chain joins TRBV9 and TRBJ2-7; D possibly corresponds to TRBD1 (5 bases). Deletions cut 1 base from V and 0 bases from J, with 8 bases between. The CDR3 loop spans 14 amino acids. CDR1 is SGDLS and CDR2 is YYNGEE in the germline V gene. CDR3 nucleotides: TGTGCCAGCAGCGTAATAGGGGACTCCTACGAGCAGTACTTC. Translation gives CASSVIGDSYEQYF. Complete variable domain (other parts from reference TRBV9 and TRBJ2-7): DSGVTQTPKHLITATGQRVTLRCSPRSGDLSVYWYQQSLDQGLQFLIQYYNGEERAKGNILERFSAQQFPDLHSELNLSSLELGDSALYFCASSVIGDSYEQYFGPGTRLTVT.

In nucleotides, the CDR3 is TGTGCCAGCAGTGTAGAGGGGGCAGGGACTGAAGCTTTCTTT. The encoded protein is CASSVEGAGTEAFF. The chain carries TRBV2 and TRBJ1-1; 7 bases match TRBD1. The trim removed 4 bases at V and 5 bases at J, leaving 7 bases unmatched. The germline gives CDR1 SNHLY, CDR2 FYNNEI. The CDR3 consists of 14 residues. The entire variable domain, with the rest obtained from reference TRBV2 and TRBJ1-1, is as follows: EPEVTQTPSHQVTQMGQEVILRCVPISNHLYFYWYRQILGQKVEFLVSFYNNEISEKSEIFDDQFSVERPDGSNFTLKIRSTKLEDSAMYFCASSVEGAGTEAFFGQGTRLTVV.

CDR3 in amino acids: CAISELGVPNEKLFF. CDR3 DNA sequence: TGTGCCATCAGTGAGTTAGGGGTACCTAATGAAAAACTGTTTTTT. The gene calls are TRBV10-3 and TRBJ1-4, with D possibly matching TRBD1 (5 bases). V lost 1 base, J lost 3 bases, and 9 bases lay in between. Germline lookup yields CDR1 ENHRY and CDR2 SYGVKD. The CDR3 totals 15 residues.

V gene TRBV18 combines with J gene TRBJ2-2; 8 positions match TRBD1. The V segment lost 3 bases and the J segment 4 bases; nucleotides outside the gene matches: 4. This CDR3 contains 15 residues. Germline CDR1 is KGHSH and CDR2 is LQKENI. Written as DNA, the CDR3 is TGTGCCAGCTCACCGGGACAGGATCCCACCGGGGAGCTGTTTTTT. Amino acids: CASSPGQDPTGELFF.

The genes are TRBV5-8 and TRBJ2-2; D is uncertain. The V and J ends lost 3 bases and 3 bases respectively, with 9 bases between them. This CDR3 is 14 amino acids long. CDR1 is SGHTS, CDR2 YDEGEE, per germline. The CDR3, as DNA: TGTGCCAGCAGCTCGGGTTTTTACACCGGGGAGCTGTTTTTT. Residues: CASSSGFYTGELFF.

The chain links TRBV6-5 to TRBJ2-3; weak D call: TRBD1 (5 bases). Germline assignment: CDR1 MNHEY and CDR2 SVGAGI. V was trimmed by 7 bases and J by 6 bases, leaving 17 bases between them. The CDR3 sequence is 14 residues long. CDR3 nucleotide sequence: TGTGCCAGCACCCCCATAGGGGAATCCGATACGCAGTATTTT. This encodes CASTPIGESDTQYF.

This chain uses TRBV11-2 with TRBJ2-1; maybe TRBD2 (6 bases). The CDR3 length is 16 residues. The germline V gene has CDR1 SGHAT and CDR2 FQNNGV. V lost 6 bases and J lost 7, with 22 bases in between. As DNA, the CDR3 is TGTGCCAGCAGTTCGTTCTTGCGGGACGTTCTGAATGAGCAGTTCTTC. Translated: CASSSFLRDVLNEQFF.

This clone is a singleton in its sample. This chain uses TRBV7-9 with TRBJ1-1; no clear D. Germline CDR1 reads SEHNR; CDR2 reads FQNEAQ (reference sequence). Trimming removed 0 bases at V and 1 base at J, with 3 bases between. CDR3 length equals 13 residues. The DNA of the CDR3 is TGTGCCAGCAGCTTAGCCGGGAACACTGAAGCTTTCTTT. Translated: CASSLAGNTEAFF.

The chain recombines TRBV9 with TRBJ2-1; 7 bases fit TRBD2. V lost 3 bases to trimming and J lost 0 bases; unmatched junction nucleotides: 6. This CDR3 has 16 amino acids. Germline V gives CDR1 SGDLS, CDR2 YYNGEE. CDR3 amino acids: CASSAPGTISYNEQFF. CDR3 nucleotide sequence: TGTGCCAGCAGCGCCCCAGGGACTATCTCCTACAATGAGCAGTTCTTC.

This chain links TRBV6-1 with TRBJ2-2; unclear D gene. Germline lookup yields CDR1 MNHNS and CDR2 SASEGT. CDR3 length equals 15 residues. Trimming took 5 bases from V and 1 from J, leaving 11 bases between them. In DNA, the CDR3 is TGTGCCAGCAGTCTAGGGATCTGGAACACCGGGGAGCTGTTTTTT. Its translation: CASSLGIWNTGELFF.

About this clone: One base away lies a much larger clone, so this may be a sequencing read error. V and J are TRBV5-4 and TRBJ1-2, with 7 bases identical to TRBD1. CDR1 is SGHNT, CDR2 YYREEE, per germline (reference sequence). The CDR3 contains 15 residues. The CDR3 nucleotides read TGTGCCAGCAGCTTCGCAGGGACAGCCAACTATGACTACACCTTC. Its protein product is CASSFAGTANYDYTF.

V and J are TRBV5-1 and TRBJ1-1; possible D gene TRBD1, 5 bases. V lost 3 bases to trimming and J lost 0 bases, with 15 bases between them. Germline CDR1 reads SGHRS; CDR2 reads YFSETQ. The CDR3 contains 16 residues. CDR3 nucleotide sequence: TGCGCCAGCAGCTCAACCAAGACAGAGATGAACACTGAAGCTTTCTTT. It is translated as CASSSTKTEMNTEAFF.

CDR3 region: CASSPPSGGTQYF. The CDR3 nucleotides read TGTGCCAGCTCACCCCCTTCGGGCGGGACCCAGTACTTC. The chain joins TRBV18 to TRBJ2-5; D call uncertain. The V end lost 3 bases, the J end lost 7 bases, and 12 bases lay between the germline ends. The CDR3 contains 13 residues. In germline, CDR1 is KGHSH, CDR2 LQKENI. The variable domain in full, completed from reference TRBV18 and TRBJ2-5, reads NAGVMQNPRHLVRRRGQEARLRCSPMKGHSHVYWYRQLPEEGLKFMVYLQKENIIDESGMPKERFSAEFPKEGPSILRIQQVVRGDSAAYFCASSPPSGGTQYFGPGTRLLVL.

The genes are TRBV7-2 and TRBJ2-7; D is undetermined. V lost 5 bases, J lost 0 bases, and 14 bases lay in between. The CDR3 runs to 15 residues. CDR1 is SGHTA, CDR2 FQGNSA, per germline. The CDR3: CASSPLSAPSYEQYF. CDR3 sequence (DNA): TGTGCCAGCAGCCCCCTGTCCGCACCCTCCTACGAGCAGTACTTC.